This T cell receptor beta chain stems from a study of tumor and adjacent non-tumor tissue in lung cancer listed by TCRdb under 2018. Some background on the complete study: Of the cohort, around eleven patients had adenocarcinoma, 2 had squamous cell carcinoma and 1 had small cell lung cancer. For each patient, one tumor sample and one normal lung sample were taken, giving thirty paired specimens that underwent TCRbeta CDR3 sequencing. Among the 15 or so patients, ages ranged from roughly 31 to 85 years, roughly ten were men and 5 were women, and disease was TNM stage I to III. Bulk TCRbeta repertoires were compared between lung tumor tissue and matched distant non-tumor lung tissue obtained from roughly 16 lung cancer patients. Sequencing produced more than 100,000,000 productive TCRbeta reads in total, an average of about 3.8 million reads per sample.

The investigation overall reported the following: The cohort had only roughly 14 patients, and the authors noted that larger samples and more detailed clinical data are needed. Younger patients had significantly higher TCR diversity, and higher tumor TCR diversity was associated with shorter overall and disease-free survival. The top 100 clones made up a significantly larger cumulative share of the repertoire in normal lung than in tumor tissue. Because peripheral blood was not sequenced, the blood TCRbeta repertoires of the lung cancer patients in the study went unexamined. The sequencing platform is not named in the methods, and unique molecular identifiers are not mentioned. TCR diversity (inverse Simpson) was significantly higher in tumor than in normal lung tissue (roughly 430 vs 170, P = 0.0075, Mann-Whitney U test).

Library preparation used multiplex PCR. Sequencer: Illumina HiSeq 2500. TCRbeta libraries were built by three rounds of nested PCR using primers (Table S4), following protocols modified from ARM-PCR. PCR products of 200-500 bp were gel-excised and purified with the QIAquick gel extraction kit before sequencing. Processing in the source paper ran as follows. Trimmomatic was used to clean the reads, FLASH was used to merge the reads into complete CDR3 sequences, and MiTCR was used to assign the reads to V(D)J germline segments. Clonal diversity was calculated as the inverse Simpson's index using VDJtools. Productive reads were defined as in-frame sequences without a premature stop codon. The public reads were run again by TCRdb, first through fastp at Q25 and then through MiXCR, and only productive beta chains were kept. Rows are unified per CDR3 protein, each entry keeping the most common DNA and genes. Here the V and J calls rest on TCRdb's processing, not on the authors' analysis. The sample contains some 120,000 distinct CDR3 sequences, approximately 71% of them found a single time. About 13% of the sample is held by the ten biggest clonotypes.

RNA was isolated from bulk unsorted tissue, and RNA quality was assessed with a NanoDrop ND-1000 and an Agilent 2100. The donors were newly diagnosed lung cancer patients admitted for thoracic surgery in China from August to November 2014 who had not received prior chemotherapy. Anyone who had undergone radiotherapy or chemotherapy before, or who had another cancer at the same time, was left out of the study. Pieces of surgical tissue measuring about 1-2.1 cm3 were kept in RNAlater solution and stored at -80 degrees C until use. The CDR3 contains 16 residues, cysteine and phenylalanine counted. Only the CDR3 DNA is retained, 48 bases long and in frame from the first base. Sequences MNHEY (CDR1) and SVGEGT (CDR2) are obtained from the germline V gene. In regard to this clonotype: Its antigen remains undetermined. The junction does not match germline at one end; this may be a read error.

The TCR was taken from a man aged 25 to 45 with non-small cell lung cancer. The specimen was lung tumor tissue. The rearranged chain carries TRBV6-2 or TRBV6-3 and TRBJ2-4; no D gene can be assigned with confidence. The DNA sequence is as follows: TGTGCCAGCAGTTCCTCCCCCTTGGGTGCCAAAATCATTCAGTACTTC. This codes for CASSSSPLGAKIIQYF.